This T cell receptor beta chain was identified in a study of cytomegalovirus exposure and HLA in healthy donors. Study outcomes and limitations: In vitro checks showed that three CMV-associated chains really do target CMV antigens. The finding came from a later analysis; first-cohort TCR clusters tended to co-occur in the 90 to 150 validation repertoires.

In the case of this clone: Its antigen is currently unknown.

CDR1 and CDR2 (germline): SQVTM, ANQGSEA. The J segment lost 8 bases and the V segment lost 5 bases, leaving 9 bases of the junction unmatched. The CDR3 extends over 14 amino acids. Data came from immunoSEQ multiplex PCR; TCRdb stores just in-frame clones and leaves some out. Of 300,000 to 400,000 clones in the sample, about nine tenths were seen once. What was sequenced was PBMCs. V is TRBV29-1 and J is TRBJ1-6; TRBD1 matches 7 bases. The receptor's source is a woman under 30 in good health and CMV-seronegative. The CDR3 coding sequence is TGCAGCGTTCGACAGGGTCAAAGGGATTCACCCCTCCACTTT. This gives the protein CSVRQGQRDSPLHF.